One and the same sample provided the 3 T cell receptor beta chains below, sequenced in a study of long-term antiretroviral therapy in people with HIV. Sequencing used immunoSEQ v3.0 at survey level. TCRdb's copy holds only in-frame clones and misses some; the assay was immunoSEQ multiplex PCR. Among some 23,000 clones listed, over 75% were seen once. The sequencing here drew on unsorted PBMCs, taken 0.3 years after starting antiretroviral therapy. The receptor source for this set is a man aged 50 to 60 with HIV.

The rearrangement joins TRBV29-1 to TRBJ2-5; TRBD2 aligns across 7 bases. The CDR3 runs 14 residues. The germline gives CDR1 SQVTM, CDR2 ANQGSEA. Trimming cost V 4 bases and J 5 bases; bases outside gene matches: 10. The chain's CDR3 is CSVGASGGEETQYF. CDR3 DNA sequence: TGCAGCGTTGGGGCTAGCGGAGGGGAGGAGACCCAGTACTTC.

The chain links TRBV30 to TRBJ1-6; D unclear. The V gene's germline CDR1 is GTSNPN and CDR2 SVGIG (reference sequence). CDR3 length: 15 residues. With 5 bases removed from V and 2 bases from J, the gap between germline ends came to 13 bases. The DNA for the CDR3 is TGTGCCTGGGAACGCCATAGCACCTATAATTCACCCCTCCACTTT. This translates into CAWERHSTYNSPLHF.

The V call is TRBV5-5, the J call TRBJ2-4; 8 bases are a match to TRBD1. Germline trimming cut 0 bases from V and 8 bases from J; bases unmatched to any gene: 4. This CDR3 spans 14 amino acids. Germline values: CDR1 SGHKS, CDR2 YYEKEE (reference sequence). The CDR3 is CASSLDRGVDIQYF. CDR3 nucleotides: TGTGCCAGCAGCTTGGACAGGGGGGTAGACATTCAGTACTTC. The full variable domain, with the rest looked up from reference TRBV5-5 and TRBJ2-4, is DAGVTQSPTHLIKTRGQQVTLRCSPISGHKSVSWYQQVLGQGPQFIFQYYEKEERGRGNFPDRFSARQFPNYSSELNVNALLLGDSALYLCASSLDRGVDIQYFGAGTRLSVL.